The clone carrying this T cell receptor beta chain was detected only once. The target antigen is unknown. V shed 1 base and J shed 2 bases, with 15 bases lying between them. CDR3 length: 16 residues. In germline, CDR1 is SGHTA, CDR2 FQGNSA. The source of the sample is a study of vaccination and CD4 T cells after COVID-19. Overall study: Six males and four females constituted the convalescent cohort, two of whom were Hispanic. A median of around 70 days (range 14 to 241) separated dose two from the taking of post-vaccine samples.

TCRdb re-called the PCR reads through MiXCR, storing one row per CDR3 protein. The data contain fewer than 20,000 distinct CDR3 sequences, approximately 67% of them singletons. Findings and caveats of the study: Spike mono-reactivity was evident in 304 of the 307 vaccine-specific clones derived from convalescent patients.

The V and J genes are TRBV7-2 and TRBJ2-7; TRBD2 is a possible D gene (6 bases). Sample: CD4+ T cells from blood, taken before SARS-CoV-2 vaccination. The clonotype originates from a human donor who had recovered from COVID-19. The CDR3 nucleotides read TGTGCCAGCAGCTTAGGTGTGGCGGGACTCGCCTACGAGCAGTACTTC. Translation gives CASSLGVAGLAYEQYF.